This TCR beta chain was obtained from a study of vaccination and CD4 T cells after COVID-19 (dated by TCRdb to the early 2020s). Regarding the study in general: Six males and four females were included in the convalescent cohort, with two Hispanic individuals, seven Caucasians, two Asians and one multiracial person represented. Post-COVID blood samples were collected from convalescent patients a median of about 92 days after diagnosis, with a range of about 35 to 170 days. Participants received two doses of either the Pfizer-BioNTech BNT162b2 vaccine (n=8) or the Moderna mRNA-1273 vaccine (n=2). In under 13 COVID-19 convalescent patients and a handful of infection-naive healthy vaccine recipients, researchers compared the spike-specific CD4+ TCR repertoire from before mRNA vaccination with the repertoire from after. As controls, cultures received a CEFX viral epitope pool (the positive control), an HIV-1 Nef peptide pool (the negative control), or no peptide at all. An earlier paper using these donors assessed, at the TCR clonotype level, memory CD4+ T cell crossreactivity between SARS-CoV-2 and common cold coronavirus spike proteins. For stimulating the cultures, overlapping spike peptide pools were used, derived from SARS-CoV-2 as well as from the common cold coronaviruses HCoV-NL63, HCoV-OC43 and HCoV-229E. Post-vaccine blood samples were taken a median of roughly 75 days after the second vaccine dose, with a range of roughly 14 to 241 days. Results the study describes overall, beyond this receptor: In convalescent patients, a median around 90% of post-vaccine SARS-CoV-2-reactive clones were detected only after vaccination, suggesting vaccine-specific priming. Relatively few convalescent patients were included in the study, and early timepoints after natural infection were not analyzed. Nearly all vaccine-specific clones in convalescent patients (304 of 307) were mono-reactive for SARS-CoV-2 spike rather than cross-reactive with common cold coronaviruses. Although the median number of SARS-CoV-2-reactive clonotypes went up from 20 to 25 after infection to 38 after vaccination, the increase was not significant.

This clonotype was seen more than once but under ten times. The target of this receptor is not known. No clone much larger than this one lies a single base away; base qualities are absent. Library preparation used PCR. At the Johns Hopkins FTIC core, DNA from the cultured CD4+ T cells underwent TCR sequencing with the Oncomine TCR Beta short-read assay. The QIAamp micro DNA kit was used to extract genomic DNA from the cultured CD4+ T cells. Oncomine TCR Beta libraries made from cultured CD4+ T cells were pooled using unique dual indexes and sequenced on an Illumina iSeq 100. Concerning the study's data processing: Non-productive sequences were removed, and CDR3s not starting with C, not ending with F or W, or shorter than 7 amino acids were discarded. The MANAFEST web application was used to identify antigen-specific clonotypes by comparing peptide-stimulated wells against reference wells and other culture wells. Positive clones required FDR below 0.05, an odds ratio above 5, and productive frequency above 0.1% in at least two of three replicate wells. Cross-reactive clonotypes were defined as significantly expanded in both SARS-CoV-2 spike wells and at least one common cold coronavirus spike condition. Using R version 3.6.1, CDR3 homology was evaluated through Levenshtein distances (stringdist) along with unrooted phylogenetic trees (ape). Starting from the raw public reads, TCRdb applied fastp trimming at Q25, assembled clones with MiXCR and retained in-frame beta chains. Each entry merges the rows of one CDR3 protein and shows their most common DNA and genes. The V and J calls, along with clone size, are taken from TCRdb and not from the paper's own processing. In all, the sample holds several thousand distinct CDR3 sequences, and about 50% of those were seen once. Clones ranked in the top ten supply roughly 36% of the sample.

The treatment or condition label on this specimen signifies: approximately nine-day PBMC culture with coronavirus spike peptide pools or control peptides (ViraFEST assay). CD4+ T cells from unexposed donors were collected before the COVID-19 pandemic (2011-2018). The ViraFEST assay, used in the study, expanded antigen-specific T cells with peptide pools and then identified the expanded clonotypes through TCR sequencing. PBMCs were cultured at about 2 million per well in IMDM supplemented with 5% human AB serum and about 9.6 IU/ml IL-2, with approximately 10 ug/ml peptide pools added. Half of the culture medium was replaced with fresh IL-2-containing medium on days 3 and 7. After about nine days of culture, CD4+ T cells were isolated by negative selection with the EasySep CD4+ T cell isolation kit. As far as cell numbers permitted, CD4+ T cells from unexposed donors were tested for reactivity against SARS-CoV-2 S and N as well as four spike pools from common cold coronaviruses. PBMCs were separated from whole blood using Ficoll-Paque Plus gradient centrifugation and then either used fresh or cryopreserved at -140C. Each culture condition was generally run in triplicate wells. The leukapheresis product for the unexposed donors was obtained through commercial purchase.

A distance of 20 bases separates the germline ends of V and J, which lose 6 bases and 0 bases respectively. The CDR3 spans 16 residues, from the cysteine through the phenylalanine. Only the CDR3 part of the read is kept: 48 bases, read in frame from the first base. Reading the germline V gene (reference sequence) gives CDR1 DFQATT and CDR2 SNEGSKA. The chain links TRBV20-1 with TRBJ1-1, with the D gene uncertain. Sequenced sample: CD4+ T cells from blood, cultured in vitro. The receptor was isolated from a human donor in good health. The sequenced DNA is TGCAGTGCGCTTAAGGGAGGGAAACGAATGAACACTGAAGCTTTCTTT. This is translated as CSALKGGKRMNTEAFF.